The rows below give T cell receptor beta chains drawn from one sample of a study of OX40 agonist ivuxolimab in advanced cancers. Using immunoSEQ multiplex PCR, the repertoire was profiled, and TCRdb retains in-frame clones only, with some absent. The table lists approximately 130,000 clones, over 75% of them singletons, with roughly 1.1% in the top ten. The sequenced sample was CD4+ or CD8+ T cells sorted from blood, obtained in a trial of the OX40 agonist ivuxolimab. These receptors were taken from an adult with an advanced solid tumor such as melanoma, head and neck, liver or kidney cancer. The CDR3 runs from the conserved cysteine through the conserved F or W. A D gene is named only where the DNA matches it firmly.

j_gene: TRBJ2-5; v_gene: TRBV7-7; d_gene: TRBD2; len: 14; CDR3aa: CASSLGTSGETQYF; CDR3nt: TGTGCTAGCAGCTTAGGGACTAGCGGAGAGACCCAGTACTTC
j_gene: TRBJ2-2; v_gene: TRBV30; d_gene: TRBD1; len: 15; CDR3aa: CAWSVPDRGRGELFF; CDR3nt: TGTGCCTGGAGTGTTCCGGACAGGGGGCGCGGGGAGCTGTTTTTT
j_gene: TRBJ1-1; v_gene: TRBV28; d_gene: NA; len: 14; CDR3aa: CASRAGHLNTEAFF; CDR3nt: TGTGCCAGCAGGGCGGGACACCTTAACACTGAAGCTTTCTTT
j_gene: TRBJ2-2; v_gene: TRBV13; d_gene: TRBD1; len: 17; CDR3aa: CASSLPRVQGATGELFF; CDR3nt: TGTGCCAGCAGCTTACCTCGCGTCCAGGGGGCCACCGGGGAGCTGTTTTTT
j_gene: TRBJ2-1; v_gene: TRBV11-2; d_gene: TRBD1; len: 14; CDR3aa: CASSLGQGFHEQFF; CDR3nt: TGTGCCAGCAGCCTGGGACAGGGGTTCCATGAGCAGTTCTTC
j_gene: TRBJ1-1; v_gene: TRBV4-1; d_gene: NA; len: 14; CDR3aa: CASSQDGGNTEAFF; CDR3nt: TGCGCCAGCAGCCAGGACGGAGGGAACACTGAAGCTTTCTTT
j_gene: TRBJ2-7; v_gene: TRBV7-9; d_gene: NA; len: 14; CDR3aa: CASSLAGGSYEQYF; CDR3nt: TGTGCCAGCAGCTTAGCGGGCGGCTCCTACGAGCAGTACTTC
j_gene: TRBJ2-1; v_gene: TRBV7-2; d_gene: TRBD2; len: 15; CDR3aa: CASSSLAGGPGEQFF; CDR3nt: TGTGCCAGCAGCTCACTAGCGGGAGGGCCCGGCGAGCAGTTCTTC
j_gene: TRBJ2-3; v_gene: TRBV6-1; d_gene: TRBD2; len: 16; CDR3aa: CASSEALLAATDTQYF; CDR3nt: TGTGCCAGCAGTGAAGCGCTACTAGCGGCCACAGATACGCAGTATTTT
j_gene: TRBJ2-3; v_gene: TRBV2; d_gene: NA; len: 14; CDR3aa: CASSVFDTADTQYF; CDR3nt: TGTGCCAGCAGTGTTTTCGATACCGCAGATACGCAGTATTTT
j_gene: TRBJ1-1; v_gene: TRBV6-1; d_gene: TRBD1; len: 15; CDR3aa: CASIQTGGPNTEAFF; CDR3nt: TGTGCCAGCATTCAAACAGGGGGCCCGAACACTGAAGCTTTCTTT
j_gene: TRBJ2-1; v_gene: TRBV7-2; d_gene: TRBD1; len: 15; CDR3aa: CASSLASWQGAGQFF; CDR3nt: TGTGCCAGCAGCTTAGCTTCCTGGCAGGGGGCGGGGCAGTTCTTC
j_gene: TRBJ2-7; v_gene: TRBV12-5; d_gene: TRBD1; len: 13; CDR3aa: CASCDRGMDEQYF; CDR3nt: TGTGCTAGTTGCGACAGGGGAATGGACGAGCAGTACTTC
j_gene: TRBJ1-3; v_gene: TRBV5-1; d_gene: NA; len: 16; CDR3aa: CASRAQEGFSGNTIYF; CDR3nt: TGCGCCAGCAGAGCCCAGGAGGGCTTCTCTGGAAACACCATATATTTT
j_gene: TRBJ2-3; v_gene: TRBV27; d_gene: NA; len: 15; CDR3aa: CASSTLPEGTDTQYF; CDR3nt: TGTGCCAGCAGTACCCTGCCAGAAGGCACAGATACGCAGTATTTT
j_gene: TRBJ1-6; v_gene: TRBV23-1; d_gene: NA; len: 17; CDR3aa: CARAGGARTPYNSPLHF; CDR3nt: TGCGCCAGAGCAGGCGGGGCTCGAACTCCCTATAATTCACCCCTCCACTTT
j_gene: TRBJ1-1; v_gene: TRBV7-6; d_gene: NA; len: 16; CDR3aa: CASSLLGPGHNTEAFF; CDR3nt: TGTGCCAGCAGCTTACTCGGGCCAGGGCATAACACTGAAGCTTTCTTT
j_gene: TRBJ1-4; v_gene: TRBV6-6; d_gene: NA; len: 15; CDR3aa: CASSSRLATNEKLFF; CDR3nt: TGTGCCAGCAGCTCTCGCTTGGCAACTAATGAAAAACTGTTTTTT
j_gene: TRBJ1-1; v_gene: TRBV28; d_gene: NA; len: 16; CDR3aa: CASSSQPGALNTEAFF; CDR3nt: TGTGCCAGCAGTTCCCAACCAGGGGCCTTAAACACTGAAGCTTTCTTT
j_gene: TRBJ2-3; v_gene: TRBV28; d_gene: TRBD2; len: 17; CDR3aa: CASSRPGTSGRTDTQYF; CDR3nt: TGTGCCAGCAGCCGTCCCGGGACTAGCGGGAGGACAGATACGCAGTATTTT
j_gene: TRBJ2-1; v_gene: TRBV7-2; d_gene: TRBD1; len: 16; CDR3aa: CASEERGTGIRYEQFF; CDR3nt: TGTGCCAGCGAAGAACGGGGGACAGGAATAAGGTATGAGCAGTTCTTC
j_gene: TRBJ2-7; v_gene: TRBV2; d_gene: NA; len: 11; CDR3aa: CASRATYEQYF; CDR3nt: TGTGCCAGCAGAGCTACCTACGAGCAGTACTTC
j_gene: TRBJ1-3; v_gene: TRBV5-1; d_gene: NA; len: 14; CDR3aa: CASSLTADRNTIYF; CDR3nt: TGCGCCAGCAGCTTGACAGCAGATAGAAACACCATATATTTT
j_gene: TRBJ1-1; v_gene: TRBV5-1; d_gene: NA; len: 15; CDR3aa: CASSMGLGADTEAFF; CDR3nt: TGCGCCAGCAGCATGGGTTTGGGGGCAGACACTGAAGCTTTCTTT
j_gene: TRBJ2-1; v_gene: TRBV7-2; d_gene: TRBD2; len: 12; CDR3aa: CAVAGGPDEQFF; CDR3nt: TGTGCCGTAGCGGGAGGGCCAGATGAGCAGTTCTTC